This T cell receptor beta chain was sequenced during a study of cytomegalovirus exposure and HLA in healthy donors. General study results and limits: Earlier findings revealed that most TCR beta V segments proved productive either about 90% or about 30% of the time. Researchers reported that a few CMV-associated chains were confirmed in vitro as CMV antigen-specific. Later on, analysis showed that most CMV-associated TCR beta chains appeared to be HLA-restricted.

Primers included in the PCR were 60 Vbeta and 13 Jbeta primers. Sequencing was performed with immunoSEQ multiplex PCR; in TCRdb, only in-frame clones are kept and a portion is missing. The sample lists under 200,000 clones; approximately 71% were seen once. A note on this clone: As yet, its antigen is unknown.

Looked up from germline, CDR1 is MNHEY and CDR2 is SVGAGI. The CDR3 extends over 16 amino acids. The germline V and J ends were trimmed by 2 bases and 1 base, with 11 bases remaining between them. Sequenced input: PBMCs. The J gene is TRBJ2-2, the V gene TRBV6-5; possibly TRBD1 for D (6 bases). This receptor was taken from a man in his forties or fifties in good health and CMV-seronegative. The CDR3 loop is CASSYLRTENTGELFF. The CDR3 coding sequence is TGTGCCAGCAGTTACCTCAGGACAGAGAACACCGGGGAGCTGTTTTTT.